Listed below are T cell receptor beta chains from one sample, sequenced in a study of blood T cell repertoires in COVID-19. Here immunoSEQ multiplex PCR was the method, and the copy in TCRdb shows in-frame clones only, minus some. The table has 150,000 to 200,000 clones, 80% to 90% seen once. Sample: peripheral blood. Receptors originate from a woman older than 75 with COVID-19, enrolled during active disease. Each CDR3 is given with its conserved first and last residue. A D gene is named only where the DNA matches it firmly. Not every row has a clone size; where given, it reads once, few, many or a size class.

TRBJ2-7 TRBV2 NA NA CASSHSGSYEQYF TGTGCCAGCAGCCATAGCGGCTCCTACGAGCAGTACTTC
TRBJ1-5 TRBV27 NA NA CASSLTTGLNQPQHF TGTGCCAGCAGTTTAACTACAGGGCTCAATCAGCCCCAGCATTTT
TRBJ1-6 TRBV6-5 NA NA CASSRGGNSPLHF TGTGCCAGCAGTCGGGGAGGTAATTCACCCCTCCACTTT
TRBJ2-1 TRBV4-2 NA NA CASSQVGGGLYNEQFF TGTGCCAGCAGCCAAGTGGGGGGGGGCCTCTACAATGAGCAGTTCTTC
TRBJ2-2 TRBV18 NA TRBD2 CASSPPAGGYTGELFF TGTGCCAGCTCACCACCAGCGGGAGGGTACACCGGGGAGCTGTTTTTT
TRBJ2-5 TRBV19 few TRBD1 CASRSQGAETQYF TGTGCCAGTAGATCCCAGGGGGCAGAGACCCAGTACTTC
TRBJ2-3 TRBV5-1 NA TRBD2 CASSLSSGSVTDTQYF TGCGCCAGCAGCTTGTCTAGCGGGAGTGTCACAGATACGCAGTATTTT
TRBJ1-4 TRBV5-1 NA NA CASSISGTSNEKLFF TGCGCCAGCAGCATCAGCGGGACTTCTAATGAAAAACTGTTTTTT
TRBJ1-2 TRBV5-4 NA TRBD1 CASSPGTGGYYGYTF TGTGCCAGCAGCCCCGGGACAGGGGGATATTATGGCTACACCTTC
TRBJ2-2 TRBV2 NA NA CASSGSTAEQELFF TGTGCCAGCAGTGGGAGCACGGCTGAGCAGGAGCTGTTTTTT
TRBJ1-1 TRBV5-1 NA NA CASSPEGWGVNTEAFF TGCGCCAGCAGCCCGGAGGGATGGGGGGTGAACACTGAAGCTTTCTTT
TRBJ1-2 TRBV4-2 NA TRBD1 CASSQARGRSSGYTF TGTGCCAGCAGCCAGGCCAGGGGGCGGTCGTCTGGCTACACCTTC
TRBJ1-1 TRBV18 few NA CASSPAGRNTEAFF TGTGCCAGCTCACCAGCGGGCAGAAACACTGAAGCTTTCTTT
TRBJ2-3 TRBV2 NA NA CASRRVSADTQYF TGTGCCAGCAGGAGGGTCAGCGCGGATACGCAGTATTTT
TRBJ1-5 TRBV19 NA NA CASSMVMGQSNQPQHF TGTGCCAGTAGTATGGTAATGGGGCAGTCTAATCAGCCCCAGCATTTT
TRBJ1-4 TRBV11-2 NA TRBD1 CASSFDRGNEKLFF TGTGCCAGCAGCTTCGACAGGGGGAATGAAAAACTGTTTTTT
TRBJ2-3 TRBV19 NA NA CASKEWGETDTQYF TGTGCCAGTAAGGAGTGGGGCGAAACAGATACGCAGTATTTT
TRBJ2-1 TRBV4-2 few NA CASSQGLGSYNEQFF TGTGCCAGCAGCCAAGGACTGGGCTCCTACAATGAGCAGTTCTTC
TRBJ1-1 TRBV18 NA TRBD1 CASSPTGFSAFF TGTGCCAGCTCACCGACAGGGTTCTCAGCTTTCTTT
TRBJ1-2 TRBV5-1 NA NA CASSLTAGDGYTF TGCGCCAGCAGCTTGACGGCAGGTGATGGCTACACCTTC
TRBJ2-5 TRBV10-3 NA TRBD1 CAISTGQGGQETQYF TGTGCCATCAGTACAGGACAGGGGGGCCAAGAGACCCAGTACTTC
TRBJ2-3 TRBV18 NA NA CASSSTSTDTQYF TGTGCCAGCTCATCCACTAGCACAGATACGCAGTATTTT
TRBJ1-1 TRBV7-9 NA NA CASISGMNTEAFF TGTGCCAGCATCTCCGGGATGAACACTGAAGCTTTCTTT
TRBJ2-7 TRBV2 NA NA CASSELRGSEQYF TGTGCCAGCAGTGAACTCCGGGGGAGCGAGCAGTACTTC
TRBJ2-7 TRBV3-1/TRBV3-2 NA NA CASSQGPSAPNEQYF TGTGCCAGCAGTCAAGGGCCTAGTGCCCCTAACGAGCAGTACTTC
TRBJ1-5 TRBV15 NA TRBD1 CATSRKGDKDRAAFNQPQHF TGTGCCACCAGCAGAAAAGGGGATAAAGACAGGGCCGCCTTCAATCAGCCCCAGCATTTT
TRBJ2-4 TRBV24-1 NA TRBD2 CATSEPGTRSTIQYF TGTGCCACCAGTGAGCCCGGGACTAGGTCCACCATTCAGTACTTC
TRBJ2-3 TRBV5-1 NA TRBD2 CASSSGLAGGTSTDTQYF TGCGCCAGCAGCTCAGGACTAGCGGGGGGAACTAGCACAGATACGCAGTATTTT
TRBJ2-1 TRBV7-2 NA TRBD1 CASSFGTGGYNEQFF TGTGCCAGCAGCTTCGGGACAGGGGGCTACAATGAGCAGTTCTTC
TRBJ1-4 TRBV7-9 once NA CASSLSSAQGKKLFF TGTGCCAGCAGCTTAAGTTCGGCGCAGGGAAAAAAACTGTTTTTT
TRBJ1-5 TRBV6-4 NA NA CASREYHPYQPQHF TGTGCCAGCCGGGAGTACCATCCCTATCAGCCCCAGCATTTT
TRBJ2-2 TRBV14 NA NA CASSPLRTENTGELFF TGTGCCAGCAGCCCCCTTAGGACAGAAAACACCGGGGAGCTGTTTTTT
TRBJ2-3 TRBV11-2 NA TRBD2 CASSARLAGVGTDTQYF TGTGCCAGCAGCGCCCGACTAGCGGGAGTCGGGACAGATACGCAGTATTTT
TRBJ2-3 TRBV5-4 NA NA CASSAGTQQGDTQYF TGTGCCAGCAGCGCCGGGACGCAACAGGGAGATACGCAGTATTTT
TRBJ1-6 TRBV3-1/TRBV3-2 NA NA CASSHADTPLHF TGTGCCAGCAGCCACGCTGACACACCCCTCCACTTT
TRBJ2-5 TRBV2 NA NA CASSVEETQYF TGTGCCAGCAGCGTAGAAGAGACCCAGTACTTC
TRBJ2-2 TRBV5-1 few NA CASSPQGNTGELFF TGCGCCAGCAGCCCGCAGGGTAACACCGGGGAGCTGTTTTTT
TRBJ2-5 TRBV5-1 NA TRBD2 CASSLDLAGGVRETQYF TGCGCCAGCAGCTTGGATCTAGCGGGAGGCGTCCGAGAGACCCAGTACTTC
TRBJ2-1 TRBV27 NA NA CASSFGRAPDEQFF TGTGCCAGCAGTTTTGGCAGGGCCCCCGATGAGCAGTTCTTC
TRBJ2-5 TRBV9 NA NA CASSVSGGETQYF TGTGCCAGCAGCGTATCCGGGGGAGAGACCCAGTACTTC
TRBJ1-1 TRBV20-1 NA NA CSASTNRVGRTEAFF TGCAGTGCTAGTACGAACAGGGTGGGTAGGACTGAAGCTTTCTTT
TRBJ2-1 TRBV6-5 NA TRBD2 CASSYRTSGNNEQFF TGTGCCAGCAGTTACAGGACTAGCGGTAACAATGAGCAGTTCTTC